Listed below are T cell receptor beta chains from one sample, sequenced in a study of cytomegalovirus exposure and HLA in healthy donors. Sequenced by immunoSEQ multiplex PCR; TCRdb stores in-frame clones only, minus some. This sample has 200,000 to 250,000 clones; 77% occur once, and the top ten carry less than 3.5%. Input material: PBMCs. These receptors originate from a woman aged 55-69 years in good health and CMV-seropositive. CDR3s include the opening cysteine and the closing phenylalanine or tryptophan. The D gene is left open where the match is weak. Only some rows state a clone size, as once, few, many or a class for expanded clones.

d_call j_call v_call clone_size cdr3_nt cdr3_aa
TRBD2 TRBJ2-5 TRBV28 few TGTGCCAGCAGCCTAGGAGGCAGCGGGGTTCAAGAGACCCAGTACTTC CASSLGGSGVQETQYF
TRBD1 TRBJ1-5 TRBV6-5 NA TGTGCCAGCAGTCGTACAGGGGGCGCGGGTCAGCCCCAGCATTTT CASSRTGGAGQPQHF
TRBD1 TRBJ2-2 TRBV18 NA TGTGCCAGCTCTCGGGACAGCTCTAACACCGGGGAGCTGTTTTTT CASSRDSSNTGELFF
TRBD2 TRBJ2-2 TRBV5-4 NA TGTGCCAGCAGCTTGGAAGCGGGGGTTGCCGGGGAGCTGTTTTTT CASSLEAGVAGELFF
NA TRBJ2-7 TRBV19 NA TGTGCCAGTTCCCCCCGAGAGGCCTACGAGCAGTACTTC CASSPREAYEQYF
NA TRBJ1-1 TRBV27 NA TGTGCCAGCAGAGATTACAGCCGAGGGACTGAAGCTTTCTTT CASRDYSRGTEAFF
NA TRBJ1-3 TRBV6-5 NA TGTGCCAGCAGTTACTCTTGGCCACCCTCTGGAAACACCATATATTTT CASSYSWPPSGNTIYF
NA TRBJ2-1 TRBV5-1 NA TGCGCCAGCAGCTTGGGGCTAGACAATGAGCAGTTCTTC CASSLGLDNEQFF
NA TRBJ1-4 TRBV4-3 NA TGCGCCAGCAGCCAATTCTTTCAGGGTTCAACTAATGAAAAACTGTTTTTT CASSQFFQGSTNEKLFF
TRBD1 TRBJ2-7 TRBV5-1 NA TGCGCCAGCAGCCCCGGGACAGGGAACAACGAGCAGTACTTC CASSPGTGNNEQYF
TRBD1 TRBJ2-7 TRBV6-1 NA TGTGCCAGCAGTGATAGCGACAGGGGCGAGCAGTACTTC CASSDSDRGEQYF
NA TRBJ1-2 TRBV5-1 NA TGCGCCAGCAGCTTGCAGGATTTCGGCTATGGCTACACCTTC CASSLQDFGYGYTF
TRBD2 TRBJ2-7 TRBV7-3 NA TGTGCCAGCAGCTTAGCGGGGGGCTTCTCCTACGAGCAGTACTTC CASSLAGGFSYEQYF
TRBD1 TRBJ1-1 TRBV6-5 NA TGTGCCAGCAGTTACTTCGAGGGGGCCGGCACTGAAGCTTTCTTT CASSYFEGAGTEAFF
NA TRBJ2-1 TRBV7-2 NA TGTGCCAGCAGCTTAGCTGCGAGAGAGCAGTTCTTC CASSLAAREQFF
TRBD1 TRBJ2-2 TRBV7-9 NA TGTGCCAGCAGTGCTCCGGGACAGGGGGCCGGGGAGCTGTTTTTT CASSAPGQGAGELFF
NA TRBJ1-5 TRBV25-1 NA TGTGCCAGCAGTGAATCCGGGACAACCTATAGCAATCAGCCCCAGCATTTT CASSESGTTYSNQPQHF
NA TRBJ2-3 TRBV4-2 NA TGTGCCAGCAGCCAAGACAGAACAGATACGCAGTATTTT CASSQDRTDTQYF
TRBD1 TRBJ2-3 TRBV5-1 NA TGCGCCAGCAGCTTGGGAGGGACAGGGACAGATACGCAGTATTTT CASSLGGTGTDTQYF
NA TRBJ1-3 TRBV7-9 NA TGTGCCAGCAGCCCCCATTCTGGAAACACCATATATTTT CASSPHSGNTIYF
NA TRBJ2-3 TRBV10-2 NA TGCGCCAGCACCGGGAGAGATACGCAGTATTTT CASTGRDTQYF
TRBD2 TRBJ2-3 TRBV5-4 NA TGTGCCAGCAGCTTGTGGCTAGCGGGGGGTGGAGATACGCAGTATTTT CASSLWLAGGGDTQYF
TRBD1 TRBJ2-5 TRBV5-4 once TGTGCCAGCAGCTTGGTGGGACAGAGCCGGTACCAAGAGACCCAGTACTTC CASSLVGQSRYQETQYF
TRBD2 TRBJ2-1 TRBV9 NA TGTGCCAGCAGCGTCGTTAGCGGGGGTTCCTACAATGAGCAGTTCTTC CASSVVSGGSYNEQFF
TRBD2 TRBJ2-3 TRBV5-4 NA TGTGCCAGCAGCTTAAGACTAGCAGAAAGCACAGATACGCAGTATTTT CASSLRLAESTDTQYF
NA TRBJ1-6 TRBV18 NA TGTGCCAGCTCACCCGGACAGCCTAATTCACCCCTCCACTTT CASSPGQPNSPLHF
TRBD1 TRBJ1-1 TRBV4-2 NA TGTGCCAGCAGCCAAGAAGCAGGGGGCATAGGTGGAGCTTTCTTT CASSQEAGGIGGAFF
NA TRBJ2-2 TRBV18 NA TGTGCCAGCTCACCATTCGTTCTCGAGACCGGGGAGCTGTTTTTT CASSPFVLETGELFF
TRBD2 TRBJ2-7 TRBV27 NA TGTGCCACTATGACTAGCGGGGGGGCATACGAGCAGTACTTC CATMTSGGAYEQYF
TRBD1 TRBJ2-7 TRBV2 NA TGTGCCAGCTGCCGGGACAGGGGCTTGTACGAGCAGTACTTC CASCRDRGLYEQYF
NA TRBJ1-3 TRBV28 NA TGTGCCAGCAGTTTAAACAGGGCTGGAAACACCATATATTTT CASSLNRAGNTIYF
TRBD1 TRBJ1-5 TRBV7-9 NA TGTGCCAGCAGCCCAACAGGGGGTGGCAATCAGCCCCAGCATTTT CASSPTGGGNQPQHF
NA TRBJ2-5 TRBV4-3 few TGCGCCAGCAGCCACGGCCGGGACCGGAGGGGGACCCAGTACTTC CASSHGRDRRGTQYF
TRBD2 TRBJ2-7 TRBV6-6 NA TGTGCCAGCAGTCAGGCTAGCGGGAAGAGCTCCTACGAGCAGTACTTC CASSQASGKSSYEQYF
TRBD1 TRBJ2-3 TRBV27 once TGTGCCAGCAGACCCAGGGACAGATTAGATACGCAGTATTTT CASRPRDRLDTQYF
TRBD2 TRBJ2-4 TRBV6-1 NA TGTGCCAGCAGTGTGGGGACTAGCGGGTGGGGGGACATTCAGTACTTC CASSVGTSGWGDIQYF
TRBD2 TRBJ2-1 TRBV2 NA TGTGCCAGCAGCCGAACTAGCGGGAGGCCTAACTACAATGAGCAGTTCTTC CASSRTSGRPNYNEQFF
NA TRBJ2-5 TRBV7-6 NA TGTGCCAGCAGCTTAGCAGGGAGTGAGACCCAGTACTTC CASSLAGSETQYF
NA TRBJ2-2 TRBV5-4 once TGTGCCAGCAGCTTCGCCGGGGAGCTGTTTTTT CASSFAGELFF
NA TRBJ1-6 TRBV6-5 once TGTGCCAGCAGTCGACAGGATCCGAATTCACCCCTCCACTTT CASSRQDPNSPLHF
TRBD1 TRBJ1-1 TRBV9 once TGTGCCAGCAGCCCGCAGGGACAGGGTGAAGCTTTCTTT CASSPQGQGEAFF
TRBD1 TRBJ1-6 TRBV5-4 once TGTGCCAGCAGCTCCTCCAGGGGGCAGAACTCACCCCTCCACTTT CASSSSRGQNSPLHF
TRBD1 TRBJ1-2 TRBV7-9 few TGTGCCAGCAGCTTAGGACAGGGAGTCTATGGCTACACCTTC CASSLGQGVYGYTF
NA TRBJ2-5 TRBV27 NA TGTGCCAGCAGACAAGCGGGTGGCCAGCGGACCCAGTACTTC CASRQAGGQRTQYF
NA TRBJ2-1 TRBV5-1 NA TGCGCCAGCAGCTCGACAGGCCTCTCCTACAATGAGCAGTTCTTC CASSSTGLSYNEQFF
TRBD2 TRBJ2-3 TRBV18 few TGTGCCAGCTCACGGCCGGGACTAGCGGGAGATACGCAGTATTTT CASSRPGLAGDTQYF
TRBD2 TRBJ2-1 TRBV5-4 NA TGTGCCAGCAGCTTGGGACTAGCGGGGGGTGAGCAGTTCTTC CASSLGLAGGEQFF
TRBD1 TRBJ2-7 TRBV5-1 NA TGCGCCAGCAGCTTTGCGGACAGGGGCTCTGGCGAGCAGTACTTC CASSFADRGSGEQYF
TRBD1 TRBJ1-2 TRBV6-6 once TGTGCCAGCAGTTACTCCGGGACAGGGGGAAGCGGCTACACCTTC CASSYSGTGGSGYTF
NA TRBJ2-1 TRBV15 NA TGTGCCACCAGCAGAGCGGGGGTCCCCTCCTACAATGAGCAGTTCTTC CATSRAGVPSYNEQFF
NA TRBJ2-1 TRBV11-2 NA TGTGCCAGCAGCTCCCTTATCGGAGGCGGGGAAGCCTACAATGAGCAGTTCTTC CASSSLIGGGEAYNEQFF
TRBD2 TRBJ2-1 TRBV29-1 NA TGCAGCGTTACCGGACTAGCGGTCTACAATGAGCAGTTCTTC CSVTGLAVYNEQFF
TRBD2 TRBJ2-3 TRBV28 NA TGTGCCAGCAGTTCGGGGGGGCGTGCAGATACGCAGTATTTT CASSSGGRADTQYF
NA TRBJ1-6 TRBV28 NA TGTGCCAGCAGTTTGGCCCTCGGCAGGGCGGATTCACCCCTCCACTTT CASSLALGRADSPLHF
NA TRBJ1-4 TRBV30 NA TGTGCCTGGAGCCCGGGACTCGGGCCAACTAATGAAAAACTGTTTTTT CAWSPGLGPTNEKLFF